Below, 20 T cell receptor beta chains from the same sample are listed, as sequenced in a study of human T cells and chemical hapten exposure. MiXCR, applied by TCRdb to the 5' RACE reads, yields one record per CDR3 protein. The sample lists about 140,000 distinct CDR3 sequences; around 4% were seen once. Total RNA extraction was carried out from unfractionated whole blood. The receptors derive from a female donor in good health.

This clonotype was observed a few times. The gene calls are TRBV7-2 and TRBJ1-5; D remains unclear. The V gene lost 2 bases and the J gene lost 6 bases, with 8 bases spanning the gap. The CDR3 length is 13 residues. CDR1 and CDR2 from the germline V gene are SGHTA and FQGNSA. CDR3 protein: CASSLSLGQPQHF. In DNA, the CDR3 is TGTGCCAGCAGCTTAAGTCTCGGTCAGCCCCAGCATTTT.

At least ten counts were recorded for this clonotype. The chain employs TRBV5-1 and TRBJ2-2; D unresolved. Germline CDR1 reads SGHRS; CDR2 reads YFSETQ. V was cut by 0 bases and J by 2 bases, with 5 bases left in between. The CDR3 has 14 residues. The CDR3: CASSLASNTGELFF. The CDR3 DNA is TGCGCCAGCAGCTTGGCCAGCAACACCGGGGAGCTGTTTTTT.

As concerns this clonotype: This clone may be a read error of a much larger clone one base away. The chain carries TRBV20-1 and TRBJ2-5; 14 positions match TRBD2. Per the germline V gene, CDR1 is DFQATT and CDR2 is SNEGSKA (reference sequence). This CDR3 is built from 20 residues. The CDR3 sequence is CSARAVTIPGLAGAQETQCF. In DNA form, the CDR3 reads TGCAGTGCTAGAGCTGTGACTATCCCGGGACTAGCGGGGGCCCAAGAGACCCAGTGCTTC.

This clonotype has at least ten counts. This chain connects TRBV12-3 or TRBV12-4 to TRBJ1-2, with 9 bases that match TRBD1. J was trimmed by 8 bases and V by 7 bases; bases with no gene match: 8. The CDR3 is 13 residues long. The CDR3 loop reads CASKMGQGGGYTF. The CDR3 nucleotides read TGTGCCAGCAAAATGGGACAGGGAGGAGGCTACACCTTC.

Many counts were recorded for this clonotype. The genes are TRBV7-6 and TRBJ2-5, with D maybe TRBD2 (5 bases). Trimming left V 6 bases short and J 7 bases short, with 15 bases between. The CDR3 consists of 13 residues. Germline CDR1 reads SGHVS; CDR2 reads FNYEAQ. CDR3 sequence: CASRSDSPATQYF. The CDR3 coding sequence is TGTGCCAGCAGATCGGACTCCCCCGCGACCCAGTACTTC.

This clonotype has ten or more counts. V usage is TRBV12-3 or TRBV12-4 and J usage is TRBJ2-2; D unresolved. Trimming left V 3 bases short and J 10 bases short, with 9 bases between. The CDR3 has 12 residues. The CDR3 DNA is TGTGCCAGCAGTTTGGTATTTGCGGAGCTGTTTTTT. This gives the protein CASSLVFAELFF.

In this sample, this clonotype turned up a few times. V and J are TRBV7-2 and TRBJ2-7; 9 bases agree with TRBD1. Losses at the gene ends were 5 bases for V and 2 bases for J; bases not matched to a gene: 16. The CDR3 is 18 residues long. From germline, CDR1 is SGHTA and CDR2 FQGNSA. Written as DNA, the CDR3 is TGTGCCAGCAGCAGAGGACAGGGGTCTACTCTTATCCCCTACGAGCAGTACTTC. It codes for CASSRGQGSTLIPYEQYF.

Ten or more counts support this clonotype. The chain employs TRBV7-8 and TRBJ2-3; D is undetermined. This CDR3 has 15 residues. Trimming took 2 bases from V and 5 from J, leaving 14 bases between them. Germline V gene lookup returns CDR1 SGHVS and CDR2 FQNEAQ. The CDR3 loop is CASSLPAARRDTQYF. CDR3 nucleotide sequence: TGTGCCAGCAGCTTACCCGCTGCGAGAAGAGATACGCAGTATTTT.

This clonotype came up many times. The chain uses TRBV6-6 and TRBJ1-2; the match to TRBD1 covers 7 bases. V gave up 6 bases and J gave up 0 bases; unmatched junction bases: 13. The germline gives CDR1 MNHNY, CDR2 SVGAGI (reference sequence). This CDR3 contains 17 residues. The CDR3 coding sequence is TGTGCCAGCAGCCAATACCAAGGAGACAGGGCTAACTATGGCTACACCTTC. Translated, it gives CASSQYQGDRANYGYTF.

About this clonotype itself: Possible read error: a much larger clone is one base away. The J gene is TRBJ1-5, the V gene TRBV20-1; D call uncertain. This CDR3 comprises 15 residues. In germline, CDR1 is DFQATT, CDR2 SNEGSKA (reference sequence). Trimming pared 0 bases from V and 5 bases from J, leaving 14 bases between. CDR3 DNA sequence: TGCAGTGCTAGAGATAGGACGGGATGGTATCAGCCCCAGCATTTT. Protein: CSARDRTGWYQPQHF.

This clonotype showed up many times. The CDR3 region is CASSPRSGFSGNTIYF. The DNA for the CDR3 is TGTGCCAGCAGCCCTCGGAGCGGTTTCTCTGGAAACACCATATATTTT. The genes are TRBV4-2 and TRBJ1-3, with no clear D. The CDR3 is made up of 16 amino acids. CDR1 and CDR2 from the germline V gene are LGHNA and YNFKEQ. The V end lost 4 bases, the J end lost 0 bases, and 13 bases lay between the germline ends.

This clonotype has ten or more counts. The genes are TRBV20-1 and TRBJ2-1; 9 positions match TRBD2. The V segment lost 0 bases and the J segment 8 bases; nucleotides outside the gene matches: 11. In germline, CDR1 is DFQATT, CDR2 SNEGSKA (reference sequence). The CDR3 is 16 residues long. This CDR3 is CSARDPNSGGGYEQFF. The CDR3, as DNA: TGCAGTGCTAGAGATCCCAATAGCGGGGGAGGGTATGAGCAGTTCTTC.

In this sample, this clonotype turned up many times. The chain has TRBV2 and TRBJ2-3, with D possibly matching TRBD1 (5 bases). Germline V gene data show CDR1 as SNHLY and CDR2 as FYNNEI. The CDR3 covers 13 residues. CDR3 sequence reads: CTTGAESTDTQYF. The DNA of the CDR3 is TGTACCACTGGGGCAGAAAGCACAGATACGCAGTATTTT.

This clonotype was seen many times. CDR3 sequence (DNA): TGTGCCAGCTCACCAAGTGGATATCCGGGGGCACGGAATTCACCCCTCCACTTT. Residues: CASSPSGYPGARNSPLHF. The chain has TRBV18 and TRBJ1-6; perhaps TRBD1 as D (6 bases). V shed 2 bases and J shed 7 bases, with 21 bases lying between them. This CDR3 contains 18 residues. Germline V gives CDR1 KGHSH, CDR2 LQKENI.

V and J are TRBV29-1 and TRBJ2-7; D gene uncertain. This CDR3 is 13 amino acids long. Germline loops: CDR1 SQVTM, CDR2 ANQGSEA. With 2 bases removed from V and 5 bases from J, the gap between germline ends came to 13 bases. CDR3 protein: CSVENPPADEQYF. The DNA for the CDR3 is TGCAGCGTTGAAAATCCGCCGGCCGACGAGCAGTACTTC.

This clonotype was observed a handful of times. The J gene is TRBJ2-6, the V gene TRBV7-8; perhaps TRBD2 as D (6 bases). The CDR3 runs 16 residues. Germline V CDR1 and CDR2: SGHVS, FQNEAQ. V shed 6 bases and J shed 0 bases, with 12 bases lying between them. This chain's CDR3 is CASRFLGSSGANVLTF. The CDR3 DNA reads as TGTGCCAGCAGGTTTCTCGGGAGCTCTGGGGCCAACGTCCTGACTTTC.

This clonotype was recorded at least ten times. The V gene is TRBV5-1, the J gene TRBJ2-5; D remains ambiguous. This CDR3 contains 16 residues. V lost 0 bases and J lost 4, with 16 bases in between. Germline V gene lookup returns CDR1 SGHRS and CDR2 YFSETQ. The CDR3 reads CASSLARHRRPETQYF. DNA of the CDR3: TGCGCCAGCAGCTTGGCCCGTCACCGACGACCAGAGACCCAGTACTTC.

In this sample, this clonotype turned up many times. The CDR3 nucleotides are TGCAGTGCTAGAGACCAAACAGGGGGCGCCGGCGAGACCCAGTACTTC. Translation: CSARDQTGGAGETQYF. The chain uses TRBV20-1 and TRBJ2-5; 9 bases fit TRBD1. CDR1 DFQATT and CDR2 SNEGSKA come from the germline V gene (reference sequence). The V gene end was trimmed by 0 bases and the J gene end by 5 bases; junction bases not matched to a gene: 10. The CDR3 loop spans 16 amino acids.

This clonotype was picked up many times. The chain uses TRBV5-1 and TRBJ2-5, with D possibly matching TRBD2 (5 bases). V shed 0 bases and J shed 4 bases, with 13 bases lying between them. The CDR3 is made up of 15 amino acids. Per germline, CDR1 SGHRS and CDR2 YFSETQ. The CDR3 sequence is CASSLGHPGGETQYF. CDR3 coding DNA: TGCGCCAGCAGCTTGGGCCACCCAGGAGGAGAGACCCAGTACTTC.

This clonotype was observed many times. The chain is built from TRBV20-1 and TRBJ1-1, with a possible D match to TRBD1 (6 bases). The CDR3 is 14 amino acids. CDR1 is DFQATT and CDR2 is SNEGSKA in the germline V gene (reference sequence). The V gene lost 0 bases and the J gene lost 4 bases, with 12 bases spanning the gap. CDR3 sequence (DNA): TGCAGTGCTAGAGAAACAGGGTCGGCCACTGAAGCTTTCTTT. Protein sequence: CSARETGSATEAFF.